These 10 T cell receptor beta chains originate from one sample sequenced in a study of cytomegalovirus exposure and HLA in healthy donors (dated by TCRdb to 2016 to 2017). Library construction relied on the immunoSEQ multiplex PCR assay. A mixture of 60 forward primers for TCR Vbeta segments and 13 reverse primers for TCR Jbeta segments was used in the multiplex PCR. TCRdb obtained this table from immuneACCESS and retained in-frame rearrangements with V and J assigned. These tables miss some clones; where compared with another copy, unresolved V genes account for less than half of the shortfall, and the remainder is unexplained. This sample's listing comprises some 75,000 clones. In total, the top ten clones hold about 0.83% of the sample. Specimen: PBMCs. The source is a boy younger than 18 in good health and CMV-seronegative.

The CDR3 sequence is CASTYPTLTGGTDTQYF. Written as DNA, the CDR3 is TGTGCCAGCACCTATCCTACCTTGACAGGGGGCACAGATACGCAGTATTTT. The chain carries TRBV7-9 and TRBJ2-3; 8 bases line up with TRBD1. In germline, CDR1 is SEHNR, CDR2 FQNEAQ (reference sequence). The CDR3 covers 17 residues. V dropped 7 bases and J dropped 1; count of bases not matched to a gene: 13.

The J gene is TRBJ2-1, the V gene TRBV4-3; the match to TRBD2 covers 13 bases. The CDR3 length is 16 residues. After removal of 1 base from V and 7 bases from J, the junction contained 4 bases not matched to a gene. From germline, CDR1 is LGHNA and CDR2 YSLEER. The DNA for the CDR3 is TGCGCCAGCAGCCAAGTGGGACTAGCGGGAAGGAATGAGCAGTTCTTC. Amino acids: CASSQVGLAGRNEQFF.

The V and J genes are TRBV5-1 and TRBJ1-3; TRBD1 matches 8 bases. V lost 5 bases, J lost 0 bases, and 10 bases stayed unmatched. CDR3 length: 17 residues. Germline loops: CDR1 SGHRS, CDR2 YFSETQ. This chain's CDR3 is CASSTKGQGYSGNTIYF. As DNA, the CDR3 is TGCGCCAGCAGTACAAAAGGACAGGGCTACTCTGGAAACACCATATATTTT.

This chain links TRBV19 with TRBJ2-1, with 9 positions matching TRBD1. Trimming took 1 base from V and 5 from J; bases not matched to a gene: 6. The CDR3 totals 16 residues. Looked up from germline, CDR1 is LNHDA and CDR2 is SQIVND (reference sequence). CDR3 residues: CASSIAGTGSDNEQFF. The CDR3 nucleotides are TGTGCCAGTAGTATAGCTGGGACAGGGAGCGACAATGAGCAGTTCTTC.

The rearrangement joins TRBV25-1 to TRBJ1-2; D is unclear. CDR3 length: 14 amino acids. Germline CDR1 is MGHDK and CDR2 is SYGVNS. V lost 8 bases to trimming and J lost 5 bases, with 18 bases between them. The DNA for the CDR3 is TGTGCCAGCTCCCCAGGTCGGATAAAGTATGGCTACACCTTC. Protein sequence: CASSPGRIKYGYTF.

The chain joins TRBV18 to TRBJ1-1; D remains unclear. Germline V gene data show CDR1 as KGHSH and CDR2 as LQKENI. V lost 3 bases to trimming and J lost 1 base, with 12 bases between them. The CDR3 is 15 residues long. CDR3 nucleotide sequence: TGTGCCAGCTCACCTCAGGCGACCCCGAACACTGAAGCTTTCTTT. Translating it yields CASSPQATPNTEAFF.

This chain links TRBV18 with TRBJ1-3, with D unclear. The length of the CDR3 is 13 residues. Germline lookup yields CDR1 KGHSH and CDR2 LQKENI. V was cut by 0 bases and J by 6 bases, with 6 bases left in between. For the CDR3, the DNA is TGTGCCAGCTCACCACCCGGGGAAAACACCATATATTTT. It encodes CASSPPGENTIYF.

The chain is built from TRBV6-6 and TRBJ1-3; no definite D call. Germline V gene data show CDR1 as MNHNY and CDR2 as SVGAGI (reference sequence). The CDR3 totals 16 residues. V lost 0 bases to trimming and J lost 8 bases, with 17 bases between them. The chain's CDR3 is CASSYSGLGSGDTIYF. Written as DNA, the CDR3 is TGTGCCAGCAGTTACTCAGGACTAGGATCGGGTGACACCATATATTTT.

The rearrangement joins TRBV4-3 to TRBJ2-7; 8 bases align to TRBD1. Per germline, CDR1 LGHNA and CDR2 YSLEER. The CDR3 runs 16 residues. The J segment lost 7 bases and the V segment lost 0 bases, leaving 11 bases of the junction unmatched. CDR3 DNA: TGCGCCAGCAGCCAAGATGAGAGGCAGGGGGCGAGAGAGCAGTACTTC. Translated: CASSQDERQGAREQYF.

The V call is TRBV30, the J call TRBJ1-2; 9 nucleotides match TRBD1. Germline assignment: CDR1 GTSNPN and CDR2 SVGIG (reference sequence). The CDR3 is 12 amino acids. After removal of 6 bases from V and 7 bases from J, the junction contained 6 bases not matched to a gene. Here the CDR3 reads CACYGTGFGYTF. As DNA, the CDR3 is TGTGCCTGCTACGGGACAGGGTTTGGCTACACCTTC.